Listed below are T cell receptor beta chains from one sample, sequenced in a study of shared clonotypes between healthy human individuals. The table came from immunoSEQ multiplex PCR; TCRdb's copy has only in-frame clones and leaves some out. The profile shows 550,000 to 650,000 clones, approximately 96% of them singletons. Sequenced sample: naive CD8+ T cells sorted from blood. These receptors all stem from a woman between 25 and 40 years old in good health. Both conserved end residues are part of each CDR3.

J gene | V gene | CDR3 protein
TRBJ2-7 | TRBV4-2 | CASSQGLGSYEQYF
TRBJ1-1 | TRBV27 | CASRTQGGGNTEAFF
TRBJ2-3 | TRBV30 | CAWSDDDSTDTQYF
TRBJ2-1 | TRBV9 | CASSAPTSGTENEQFF
TRBJ2-7 | TRBV5-1 | CASNPRGGEQYF
TRBJ1-2 | TRBV7-9 | CASSLYGAYGYTF
TRBJ2-7 | TRBV7-9 | CASSPLAGTAYEQYF
TRBJ2-5 | TRBV14 | CASSQVRGPRQYF
TRBJ1-3 | TRBV5-6 | CASSLLGTGGNTIYF
TRBJ2-1 | TRBV11-3 | CASSGYEPSGRGEQFF
TRBJ1-2 | TRBV13 | CASSEREYGYTF
- | TRBV4-1 | CASSQSARSSYEQYF
TRBJ2-7 | TRBV6-5 | CASSYSTATSYEQYF
TRBJ2-7 | TRBV2 | CASSVGGGTYEQYF
TRBJ2-7 | TRBV7-9 | CASGWWAYEQYF
TRBJ1-2 | TRBV27 | CASSPGVHYGYTF
TRBJ1-4 | TRBV28 | CASSLSGLGEKLFF
TRBJ2-1 | TRBV19 | CASSIDREGDNEQFF
TRBJ2-6 | TRBV28 | CASSLIALRLSGANVLTF
TRBJ1-1 | TRBV5-1 | CASSYGQGMNTEAFF
TRBJ2-3 | TRBV29-1 | CSVEGARVVPDTQYF
TRBJ2-5 | TRBV19 | CASHPLAGPQETQYF
TRBJ1-5 | TRBV4-1 | CASSQGFRTTYSNQPQHF
TRBJ2-4 | TRBV11-2 | CASSSSENIQYF
TRBJ1-1 | TRBV28 | CASSKTITGRDSPHLNTEAFF
TRBJ1-5 | TRBV6-1 | CASSKRGSNQPQHF
TRBJ2-2 | TRBV7-9 | CASSSGTSGRRGELFF
TRBJ2-3 | TRBV27 | CASIGTHTSPDTQYF
TRBJ2-7 | TRBV5-1 | CASSLEALSDRADYEQYF
TRBJ2-7 | TRBV11-2 | CASSLEAFQLEQYF
TRBJ2-7 | TRBV5-1 | CASSTTESYEQYF
TRBJ2-6 | TRBV28 | CASSSGPGRAAGANVLTF
TRBJ1-6 | TRBV7-9 | CASSGGQFYNSPLHF
TRBJ1-5 | TRBV7-2 | CASSSLTGTQPQHF
TRBJ2-3 | TRBV7-2 | CASSASPEDTQYF
TRBJ2-1 | TRBV27 | CASSFGLGKNEQFF
TRBJ2-5 | TRBV29-1 | CSVEDEVRWKTQYF
TRBJ1-1 | TRBV28 | CASREMNTEAFF
TRBJ1-5 | TRBV27 | CASSLTVSNQPQHF
TRBJ2-7 | TRBV6-1 | CASINTGSYEQYF
TRBJ2-1 | TRBV6-5 | CASSYSLAGGEQFF
TRBJ2-5 | TRBV7-6 | CASSFEEFEGVEGETQYF
TRBJ2-2 | TRBV15 | CATSNSFGGMNTGELFF
TRBJ1-1 | TRBV19 | CASSPIFPDRVGEAFF
TRBJ1-1 | TRBV14 | CASSEWMNTEAFF
TRBJ2-1 | TRBV21-1 | CATGTSGLECYNEQFF
TRBJ2-7 | TRBV7-2 | CASSLRLAGRLGEQYF
TRBJ1-5 | TRBV19 | CASTVGVQPQHF
TRBJ1-1 | TRBV27 | CASSLSPSRPDMNTEAFF